This T cell receptor beta chain was captured by sequencing in a study of T cell responses to AZD1222 COVID-19 vaccine (dated by TCRdb to the early 2020s). Some background on the complete study: TCR sequencing was performed for some 250 trial participants, of whom roughly 200 were given two doses of AZD1222 and around 26 were given two doses of MenACWY control vaccine. Trial participants were enrolled into age subgroups of 18-55, 56-69 and 70-plus years, which contained approximately 150, 28 and 58 TCR-sequenced participants, respectively.

Findings and caveats that apply to the study as a whole: Only five or six AZD1222 recipients were SARS-CoV-2 seropositive at baseline, limiting conclusions about previously exposed vaccinees. Because no day 14 peak-response samples were available, repertoires were characterized only after the peak T cell response. CD4 TCRs associated with the vaccine covered the entire spike protein, and the dominant responses were in regions 160-218 and 743-854. After two AZD1222 doses, spike-specific TCR breadth and depth were significantly higher than at day 0 and than in MenACWY recipients. Participants were mostly white British and included more females than males, and it was suggested by the authors that clonal diversity may have been underestimated. The 56-69-year group was small, and its depth increase did not reach significance, likely because of low power. Nearly half of unique spike-specific TCRs reportedly recognized epitopes outside regions mutated in the B.1.351 and B.1.1.7 variants.

The CDR3 regions of human TCRbeta chains were subjected to immunosequencing. Under the source paper's analysis protocol: Repertoire TCRs were matched against a reference library of SARS-CoV-2-specific TCRs generated with the MIRA antigen-specificity platform. Breadth was defined as the fraction of unique TCRs that were SARS-CoV-2-associated, and depth was defined as the fraction of total T cells that were SARS-CoV-2-associated. Using the MIRA data, each spike-specific TCR was assigned both to the spike region to which the TCR was reactive and to a CD4 or CD8 class. Log10-transformed breadth and depth values were compared by one-way ANOVA with Sidak's multiple comparisons tests. As stored in TCRdb, this immuneACCESS dataset retains in-frame rearrangements with V and J assigned. A fraction of the clones does not appear; measured against another copy, unresolved V genes explain less than half of the discrepancy, and the remainder lacks a known reason. V and J calls and clone size are as listed in that table; D and trimming were resolved from the DNA. A total of tens of thousands of clones appear in this sample, approximately 83% of them only once. The ten largest clonotypes hold about 10% of the sample.

Unmatched junction bases come to 7, with V trimmed by 3 bases and J by 3 bases. The CDR3 numbers 15 residues from cysteine through phenylalanine. Left in the record is the CDR3 DNA by itself, 45 bases read in frame from the first base. From the germline V gene, CDR1 is SGHVS and CDR2 is FQNEAQ. What this sample's time point label stands for: about 28 days (+/-7) after the second vaccine dose. AZD1222 recipients with second doses at about 4 weeks or about 12 weeks were pooled, because spike-specific TCR depth and breadth did not differ between schedules. Vaccinee samples came from UK trials COV001 and COV002, including a single-blind randomized controlled phase 2/3 trial of AZD1222 (ChAdOx1 nCoV-19) in healthy adults. For TCRbeta chain sequencing, PBMC samples from trial participants were taken at day 0 and at day 28 after the second dose. To note about this clone: It has no known antigen specificity. Per-nucleotide qualities are absent, and no much larger clonotype sits a single base away. Other DNA variants within this sample encode the same CDR3.

This receptor chain uses TRBV7-8 and TRBJ1-1, with 7 junctional bases fitting TRBD1. The sequence came from an adult who received the AZD1222 COVID-19 vaccine. Sequencing was performed on peripheral blood, taken 28 days after the second AZD1222 dose. The CDR3 region: CASSLEGAPDTEAFF. The nucleotides are TGTGCCAGCAGCTTGGAGGGGGCGCCGGACACTGAAGCTTTCTTT. With all but the CDR3 taken from the reference TRBV7-8 and TRBJ1-1 genes, the full variable domain is: GAGVSQSPRYKVAKRGQDVALRCDPISGHVSLFWYQQALGQGPEFLTYFQNEAQLDKSGLPSDRFFAERPEGSVSTLKIQRTQQEDSAVYLCASSLEGAPDTEAFFGQGTRLTVV.